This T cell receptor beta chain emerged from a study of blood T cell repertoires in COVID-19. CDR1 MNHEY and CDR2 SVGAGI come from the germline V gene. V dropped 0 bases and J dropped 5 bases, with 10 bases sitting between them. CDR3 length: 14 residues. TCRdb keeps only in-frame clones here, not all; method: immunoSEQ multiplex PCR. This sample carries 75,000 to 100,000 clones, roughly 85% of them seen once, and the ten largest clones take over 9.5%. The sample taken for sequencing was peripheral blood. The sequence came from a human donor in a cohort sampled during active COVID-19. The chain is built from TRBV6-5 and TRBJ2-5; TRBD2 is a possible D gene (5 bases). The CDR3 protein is CASSYSKGGETQYF. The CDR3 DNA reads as TGTGCCAGCAGTTACTCGAAGGGCGGGGAGACCCAGTACTTC.